The clone carrying this T cell receptor beta chain turned up a few times. A TCRbeta library incorporating unique molecular identifiers was prepared. A single record per CDR3 protein comes from TCRdb applying MiXCR to the PCR reads. The sample records a few hundred thousand distinct CDR3 sequences, 6.6% being singletons. The CDR3 has 13 amino acids. Trimming took off 6 bases at V and 6 bases at J, with 15 bases between the two ends. CDR1 is DFQATT, CDR2 SNEGSKA, per germline (reference sequence). This sample was taken from a study of T-cell reconstitution after alpha-beta-depleted transplantation in children.

The J gene is TRBJ1-5, the V gene TRBV20-1; maybe TRBD1 (5 bases). The TCR comes from a boy aged 2 to 10 with acute lymphoblastic leukemia, due to receive a stem cell transplant. Here the sequenced sample was PBMCs, taken before TCRalphabeta/CD19-depleted stem cell transplant. CDR3 nucleotide sequence: TGCAGTGCCCTGGGGGGGATCCTTCAGCCCCAGCATTTT. Protein: CSALGGILQPQHF.